Listed below are T cell receptor beta chains from one sample, sequenced in a study of CD8 T cells in ankylosing spondylitis. TCRdb used MiXCR to reprocess the 5' RACE reads, holding one entry per CDR3 protein. The profile shows 200,000 to 300,000 distinct CDR3 sequences, about 10% of them singletons. The sequencing input was blood, either unsorted or a sorted T cell fraction (not recorded which). These receptors were taken from a male donor with ankylosing spondylitis or in good health (not recorded which). Each CDR3 is given with its conserved first and last residue. D genes are given only for firm matches. Not all rows give a size; the values are once, few, many and, for expanded clones, a class.

J gene,D gene,CDR3 length,clone size,V gene,CDR3 protein,CDR3 DNA
TRBJ1-2,TRBD1,16,many,TRBV7-9,CASSLGVDRDIYGYTF,TGTGCCAGCAGCTTAGGAGTGGACAGGGACATATATGGCTACACCTTC
TRBJ1-1,.,17,few,TRBV7-9,CASSERTELLENTEAFF,TGTGCCAGCAGCGAAAGGACAGAACTCCTGGAGAACACTGAAGCTTTCTTT
TRBJ1-2,TRBD1,14,many,TRBV5-1,CASSAGTGSRGYTF,TGCGCCAGCAGCGCCGGGACAGGTTCGAGAGGCTACACCTTC
TRBJ2-3,TRBD2,15,many,TRBV20-1,CSAAGLAGGLDTQYF,TGCAGTGCGGCCGGACTGGCGGGGGGGCTGGATACGCAGTATTTT
TRBJ2-7,.,14,.,TRBV19,CASSIGGDGYEQYF,TGTGCCAGTAGTATAGGGGGGGACGGCTACGAGCAGTACTTC
TRBJ1-3,TRBD1,15,many,TRBV4-2,CASSQVTGLGNTIYF,TGTGCCAGCAGCCAAGTGACAGGGCTGGGAAACACCATATATTTT
TRBJ1-2,.,13,many,TRBV20-1,CSARKGPYYGYTF,TGCAGTGCTAGGAAGGGACCTTACTATGGCTACACCTTC
TRBJ1-6,.,15,few,TRBV6-2/TRBV6-3,CASSPDRRANSPLHF,TGTGCCAGCAGCCCTGACCGGAGGGCAAATTCACCCCTCCACTTT
TRBJ2-1,.,16,few,TRBV6-1,CASSLSQGSSGNEQFF,TGTGCCAGCAGTCTGTCCCAGGGGAGTTCGGGCAATGAGCAGTTCTTC
TRBJ2-3,.,15,many,TRBV9,CASSVDRRGTDTQYF,TGTGCCAGCAGCGTAGATCGGCGGGGCACAGATACGCAGTATTTT
TRBJ2-1,.,12,many,TRBV20-1,CSARRTYGEQFF,TGCAGTGCTAGGAGGACCTACGGTGAGCAGTTCTTC
TRBJ2-1,TRBD2,22,many,TRBV4-2,CASSQDDLRGSAGTSGINEQFF,TGTGCCAGCAGCCAAGATGACTTAAGGGGCTCTGCAGGGACTAGCGGGATCAATGAGCAGTTCTTC
TRBJ2-3,TRBD1,16,many,TRBV20-1,CSARGPPGQGIYTQYF,TGCAGTGCTAGGGGACCGCCGGGACAGGGAATATACACGCAGTATTTT
TRBJ2-1,.,16,few,TRBV21-1,CASSKLLAGFNNEQFF,TGTGCCAGCAGCAAACTACTAGCGGGCTTTAACAATGAGCAGTTCTTC
TRBJ2-5,.,13,many,TRBV20-1,CSATSATEETQYF,TGCAGTGCTACTAGCGCCACAGAAGAGACCCAGTACTTC